This T cell receptor beta chain was sequenced in a study of blood T cell repertoires in COVID-19. In the study overall: Sources were T cells, B-cell-depleted T cells, or PBMCs; the material itself was cDNA or gDNA.

Clones were read by immunoSEQ multiplex PCR, and TCRdb kept only the in-frame ones, dropping some. The sample carries 100,000 to 150,000 clones, approximately 90% recorded once. The CDR3 totals 13 residues. CDR1 and CDR2 from the germline V gene are SGHAT and FQNNGV. V shed 3 bases, J shed 4 bases, and the junction held 1 base outside the gene matches. The rearrangement links TRBV11-2 to TRBJ2-5; 8 nucleotides align to TRBD2. The sequence was obtained from a woman between 50 and 59 years old with acute or convalescent COVID-19. Specimen: peripheral blood. The CDR3 here is CASSFTSGETQYF. As DNA, the CDR3 is TGTGCCAGCAGCTTCACTAGCGGAGAGACCCAGTACTTC.